A selection of T cell receptor beta chains follows, all from one sample in a study of shared clonotypes between healthy human individuals. TCRdb's copy holds only in-frame clones and misses some; the assay was immunoSEQ multiplex PCR. The table shows under 2.5 million clones, with around 92% occurring only once. The source material was naive CD4+ T cells from PBMCs. The receptors were gathered from a man aged 18-30 years in good health. Some clones in this sample may be carry-over from other donors' samples. The CDR3 runs from the conserved cysteine through the conserved F or W. A D gene is named only where the DNA matches it firmly. Clone size, where shown, is once, few, many, or a class for clones that have expanded.

clone_size	j_call	d_call	v_call	cdr3_aa	cdr3_nt
-	TRBJ2-3	TRBD2	TRBV28	CASRGGSDTQYF	TGTGCCAGCAGGGGGGGGTCAGATACGCAGTATTTT
-	TRBJ2-3	-	TRBV5-1	CASRIRQITDTQYF	TGCGCCAGCAGAATACGGCAGATAACAGATACGCAGTATTTT
-	TRBJ2-6	-	TRBV28	CASRNTAGSGANVLTF	TGTGCCAGCAGGAACACCGCAGGGTCTGGGGCCAACGTCCTGACTTTC
-	TRBJ2-1	TRBD1	TRBV11-2	CASSRTGTGNEQFF	TGTGCCAGCAGCCGGACCGGGACAGGGAATGAGCAGTTCTTC
-	TRBJ1-5	-	TRBV19	CASSISVVNDQPQHF	TGTGCCAGCAGCATATCCGTCGTGAACGATCAGCCCCAGCATTTT
-	TRBJ1-3	-	TRBV28	CASKGPGNTIYF	TGTGCCAGCAAAGGGCCTGGAAACACCATATATTTT
-	TRBJ1-5	-	TRBV7-9	CASSSRGGSNQPQHF	TGTGCCAGCAGTTCCCGGGGGGGGTCTAATCAGCCCCAGCATTTT
-	TRBJ1-2	TRBD1	TRBV28	CASTRDRGPYGYTF	TGTGCCAGCACCCGGGACAGGGGCCCCTATGGCTACACCTTC
-	TRBJ2-1	TRBD2	TRBV29-1	CSDLGRSGRRYEQFF	TGCAGCGACCTTGGGCGGAGCGGGAGGAGGTATGAGCAGTTCTTC
once	TRBJ2-1	-	TRBV6-1	CASSGRRASYNEQFF	TGTGCCAGCAGTGGACGACGGGCCTCATACAATGAGCAGTTCTTC
-	TRBJ2-7	TRBD1	TRBV5-1	CASSPDRGVWYF	TGCGCCAGCAGCCCTGACAGGGGTGTGTGGTACTTC
-	TRBJ2-7	TRBD1	TRBV28	CASGTVGEQYF	TGTGCCAGTGGGACAGTGGGCGAGCAGTACTTC
-	TRBJ2-5	-	TRBV11-2	CASSLVVGLETQYF	TGTGCCAGCAGCTTAGTGGTGGGGTTAGAGACCCAGTACTTC
-	TRBJ2-1	TRBD2	TRBV5-6	CASSRTGGNEQFF	TGTGCCAGCAGCAGGACGGGGGGCAATGAGCAGTTCTTC
-	TRBJ2-5	-	TRBV6-1	CASRRTLQETQYF	TGTGCCAGCAGGAGGACTTTACAAGAGACCCAGTACTTC
-	TRBJ1-5	TRBD1	TRBV7-9	CASSAGGSNQPQHF	TGTGCCAGCAGCGCAGGGGGAAGCAATCAGCCCCAGCATTTT
-	TRBJ1-2	-	TRBV19	CASRNSGTSGNGGYTF	TGTGCCAGTCGTAATTCCGGGACTTCGGGGAATGGTGGCTACACCTTC
-	TRBJ2-5	-	TRBV27	CASSLMVSPETQYF	TGTGCCAGCAGTTTAATGGTCAGCCCAGAGACCCAGTACTTC
-	TRBJ2-1	TRBD2	TRBV6-5	CASGLAGMNEQFF	TGTGCCAGCGGGCTAGCGGGAATGAATGAGCAGTTCTTC
-	TRBJ2-1	-	TRBV21-1	CATRTSGRGDEQFF	TGTGCCACCAGGACTAGCGGGAGGGGAGATGAGCAGTTCTTC
-	TRBJ2-5	TRBD1	TRBV6-1	CASSGTGTGIETQYF	TGTGCCAGCAGTGGTACCGGGACAGGGATTGAGACCCAGTACTTC
-	TRBJ1-1	TRBD1	TRBV25-1	CASSEGDRDFPEAFF	TGTGCCAGCAGTGAAGGGGACAGGGACTTCCCTGAAGCTTTCTTT
few	TRBJ1-1	-	TRBV20-1	CSARGGTEAFF	TGCAGCGCTAGAGGCGGGACTGAAGCTTTCTTT
few	TRBJ1-2	-	TRBV2	CASSEEAANYGYTF	TGTGCCAGCAGTGAGGAGGCAGCTAACTATGGCTACACCTTC
-	TRBJ1-5	-	TRBV27	CASRGAGDSNQPQHF	TGTGCCAGCAGGGGGGCCGGAGATAGCAATCAGCCCCAGCATTTT
-	TRBJ2-1	-	TRBV7-2	CASSTASRAGVGRGHEQFF	TGTGCCAGCAGTACAGCCTCCCGGGCGGGAGTGGGGAGGGGGCATGAGCAGTTCTTC
-	TRBJ2-1	TRBD1	TRBV11-2	CASSLGGWDRGIF	TGTGCCAGCAGCTTAGGCGGGTGGGACAGGGGGATCTTC
-	TRBJ2-5	-	TRBV28	CASSLRQGGRGETQYF	TGTGCCAGCAGTTTGAGACAGGGAGGGAGGGGAGAGACCCAGTACTTC
-	TRBJ1-2	TRBD1	TRBV7-9	CASSPVGTGGYTF	TGTGCCAGCAGCCCTGTCGGGACAGGGGGCTACACCTTC
-	TRBJ2-1	TRBD2	TRBV7-2	CASSQRGLAGAGEQFF	TGTGCCAGCAGCCAAAGGGGACTAGCGGGGGCTGGTGAGCAGTTCTTC
-	TRBJ1-4	TRBD1	TRBV4-2	CASSQGRQGGEKLFF	TGTGCCAGCAGCCAAGGCCGACAGGGGGGTGAAAAACTGTTTTTT
-	TRBJ2-1	TRBD2	TRBV7-9	CASSLEGGIDEQFF	TGTGCCAGCAGCTTAGAGGGAGGGATAGATGAGCAGTTCTTC
once	TRBJ2-2	-	TRBV7-3	CASSLKGTGELFF	TGTGCCAGCAGCTTAAAGGGCACCGGGGAGCTGTTTTTT
-	TRBJ2-1	TRBD2	TRBV6-5	CATTSGLAGNNEQFF	TGTGCCACCACGAGTGGGTTAGCGGGAAACAATGAGCAGTTCTTC
-	TRBJ2-7	TRBD1	TRBV18	CASSPRGTGPYEQYF	TGTGCCAGCTCACCACGGGGGACAGGGCCCTACGAGCAGTACTTC
-	TRBJ2-3	TRBD2	TRBV29-1	CSVELAGSTDTQYF	TGCAGCGTTGAGCTAGCGGGTAGCACAGATACGCAGTATTTT
few	TRBJ1-1	-	TRBV6-5	CASSYNRALNTEAFF	TGTGCCAGCAGCTATAACAGGGCACTGAACACTGAAGCTTTCTTT
-	TRBJ2-3	TRBD2	TRBV5-4	CASSPMAGGSTDTQYF	TGTGCCAGCAGCCCCATGGCGGGAGGTAGCACAGATACGCAGTATTTT
-	TRBJ2-3	-	TRBV15	CATSRDGGSTDTQYF	TGTGCCACCAGCAGAGATGGCGGATCCACAGATACGCAGTATTTT
-	TRBJ2-3	-	TRBV2	CASKAPSGSTDTQYF	TGTGCCAGCAAGGCGCCAAGCGGGAGCACAGATACGCAGTATTTT
-	TRBJ2-7	TRBD1	TRBV2	CASSDRGPRNEQYF	TGTGCCAGCAGTGATAGGGGGCCTCGGAACGAGCAGTACTTC
-	TRBJ2-6	-	TRBV6-5	CASTYSMNFGANVLTF	TGTGCCAGCACCTACTCCATGAATTTTGGGGCCAACGTCCTGACTTTC